These T cell receptor beta chains were read from a single sample in a study of shared T cell receptors in the human thymus. The repertoire was sequenced with immunoSEQ multiplex PCR; TCRdb's copy has only in-frame clones and lacks some. The sample holds about 660,000 clones, around 87% seen once. These records were also assigned to another study, of human thymus T cells.

Sequencing was done on a sample of thymocytes. The receptor source for this set is a boy in the first two years of life with a congenital heart defect. The CDR3 runs from the conserved cysteine through the conserved F or W. Fields, in order: clone size, J gene, V gene, D gene, CDR3 protein, CDR3 DNA. The D gene is left open where the match is weak. Expanded clones get a size class; other rows say once, few or many, or leave the size out.

>-|TRBJ2-7|TRBV4-3|TRBD1
CASSSTGGGEQYF
TGCGCCAGCAGCTCGACAGGGGGCGGCGAGCAGTACTTC
>-|TRBJ2-7|TRBV10-3|-
CAISEAGRSYEQYF
TGTGCCATCAGTGAAGCGGGCCGCTCCTACGAGCAGTACTTC
>-|TRBJ2-4|TRBV11-2|-
CASSPRRALNIQYF
TGTGCCAGCAGCCCTCGGAGAGCTCTAAACATTCAGTACTTC
>-|TRBJ1-5|TRBV27|-
CASSFRGSNQPQHF
TGTGCCAGCAGTTTCCGGGGTAGCAATCAGCCCCAGCATTTT
>-|TRBJ1-1|TRBV18|-
CASSPRGNTEAFF
TGTGCCAGCTCACCACGGGGCAACACTGAAGCTTTCTTT
>few|TRBJ1-3|TRBV28|-
CASGWTKRENTIYF
TGTGCCAGCGGTTGGACAAAGCGCGAAAACACCATATATTTT
>-|TRBJ2-1|TRBV5-6|TRBD1
CASSGHRGRNEQFF
TGTGCCAGCAGCGGTCACAGGGGGCGCAATGAGCAGTTCTTC
>-|TRBJ2-2|TRBV4-1|-
CASSPPSLPNGELFF
TGCGCCAGCAGCCCACCTAGCCTACCGAACGGGGAGCTGTTTTTT
>-|TRBJ1-5|TRBV4-1|-
CASSQALTSFPGYQPQHF
TGCGCCAGCAGCCAAGCCCTCACTTCATTCCCGGGGTATCAGCCCCAGCATTTT
>-|TRBJ2-2|TRBV9|TRBD2
CASSITLGLAIPGELFF
TGTGCCAGCAGCATTACCCTCGGACTAGCGATCCCCGGGGAGCTGTTTTTT
>-|TRBJ1-6|TRBV19|-
CASSTGDYNSPLHF
TGTGCCAGTAGCACCGGAGACTATAATTCACCCCTCCACTTT